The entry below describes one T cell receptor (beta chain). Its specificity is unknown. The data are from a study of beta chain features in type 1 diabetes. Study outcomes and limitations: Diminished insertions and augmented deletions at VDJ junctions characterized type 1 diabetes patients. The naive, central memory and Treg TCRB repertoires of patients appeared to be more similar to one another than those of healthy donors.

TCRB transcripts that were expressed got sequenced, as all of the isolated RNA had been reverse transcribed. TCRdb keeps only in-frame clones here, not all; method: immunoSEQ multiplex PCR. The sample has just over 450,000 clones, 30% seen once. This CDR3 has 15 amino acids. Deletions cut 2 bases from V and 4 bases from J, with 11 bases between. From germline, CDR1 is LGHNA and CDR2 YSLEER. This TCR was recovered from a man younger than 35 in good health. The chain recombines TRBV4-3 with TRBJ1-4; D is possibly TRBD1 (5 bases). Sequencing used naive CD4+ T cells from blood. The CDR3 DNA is TGCGCCAGCAGCCAAACAGGTTTCGTTAATGAAAAACTGTTTTTT. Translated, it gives CASSQTGFVNEKLFF.